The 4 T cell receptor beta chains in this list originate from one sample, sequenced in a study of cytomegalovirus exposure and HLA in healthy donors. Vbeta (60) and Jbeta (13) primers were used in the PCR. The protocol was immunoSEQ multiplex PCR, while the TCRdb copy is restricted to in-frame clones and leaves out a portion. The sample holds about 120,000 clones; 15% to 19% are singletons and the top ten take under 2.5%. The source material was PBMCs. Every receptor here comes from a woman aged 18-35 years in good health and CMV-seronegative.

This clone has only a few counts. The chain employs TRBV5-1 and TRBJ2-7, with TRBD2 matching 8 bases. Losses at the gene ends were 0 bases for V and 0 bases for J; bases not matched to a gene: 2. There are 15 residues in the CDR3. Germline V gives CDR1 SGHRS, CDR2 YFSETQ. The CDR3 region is CASSLGRGGSYEQYF. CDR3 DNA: TGCGCCAGCAGCTTGGGCCGGGGGGGCTCCTACGAGCAGTACTTC.

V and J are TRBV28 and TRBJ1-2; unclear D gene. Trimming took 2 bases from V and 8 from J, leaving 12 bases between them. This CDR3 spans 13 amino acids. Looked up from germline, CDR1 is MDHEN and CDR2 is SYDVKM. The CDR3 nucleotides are TGTGCCAGCAGTTTAAATCCACGAGAAGGCTACACCTTC. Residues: CASSLNPREGYTF.

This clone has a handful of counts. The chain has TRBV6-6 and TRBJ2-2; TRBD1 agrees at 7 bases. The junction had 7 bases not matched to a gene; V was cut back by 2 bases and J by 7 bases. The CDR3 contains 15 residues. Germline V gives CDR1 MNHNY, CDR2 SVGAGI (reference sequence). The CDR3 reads CASSYQAGGIGELFF. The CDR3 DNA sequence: TGTGCCAGCAGTTACCAGGCAGGGGGTATCGGGGAGCTGTTTTTT.

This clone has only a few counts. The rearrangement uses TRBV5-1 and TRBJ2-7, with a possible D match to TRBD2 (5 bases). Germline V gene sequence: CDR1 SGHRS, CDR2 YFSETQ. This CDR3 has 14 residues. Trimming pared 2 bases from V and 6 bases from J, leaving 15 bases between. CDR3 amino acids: CASSLEGRKGEQYF. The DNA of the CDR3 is TGCGCCAGCAGCTTAGAAGGGAGAAAGGGCGAGCAGTACTTC.